This entry lists 30 T cell receptor beta chains sequenced from one sample in a study of post-analysis software for immune sequencing data. The study's findings and limits: Elevated frequency relative to controls characterized several TRBV segments in patients, TRBV5-6, TRBV5-1 and TRBV20-1 among them.

Antigens for these TCRs are unknown. Unique molecular identifiers were carried by the TCR beta cDNA libraries. TCRdb reprocessed the PCR reads via MiXCR and lists one record per CDR3 protein. The sample has 650,000 to 900,000 distinct CDR3 sequences, just over 45% seen once. The sequencing input was blood. These receptors all come from a girl aged 5-17 years with multiple sclerosis.

This clonotype occurred many times. The chain is built from TRBV12-3 or TRBV12-4 and TRBJ2-7, with 7 bases fitting TRBD1. The CDR3 is 13 residues long. With V trimmed by 6 bases and J by 4 bases, 6 bases remained unmatched. As DNA, the CDR3 is TGTGCCAGCAGACCGGGACAGTCTTACGAGCAGTACTTC. This codes for CASRPGQSYEQYF.

V and J are TRBV28 and TRBJ2-5; the D gene is possibly TRBD1 (5 bases). This CDR3 is built from 15 residues. The germline V and J ends were trimmed by 4 bases and 4 bases, with 16 bases remaining between them. The germline gives CDR1 MDHEN, CDR2 SYDVKM. CDR3 in amino acids: CASSYRGNPIETQYF. CDR3 DNA sequence: TGTGCCAGCAGTTATAGGGGCAACCCAATAGAGACCCAGTACTTC.

In DNA form, the CDR3 reads TGTGCCAGCAGGACCGCGACAGGGGCACAAGAGACCCAGTACTTC. Its protein product is CASRTATGAQETQYF. The rearrangement links TRBV12-3 or TRBV12-4 to TRBJ2-7, with TRBD1 matching 8 bases. The J call may be incorrect, as the DNA end agrees better with TRBJ2-5. The CDR3 extends over 15 amino acids.

The genes are TRBV29-1 and TRBJ2-1; the match to TRBD2 covers 13 bases. Trimming at V came to 4 bases and at J to 9 bases, leaving 6 bases not matched to a gene. Germline CDR1 and CDR2: SQVTM and ANQGSEA. The CDR3 totals 14 residues. The CDR3 is CSVGIRLAGGEQFF. CDR3 nucleotides: TGCAGCGTTGGCATCCGACTAGCGGGAGGTGAGCAGTTCTTC.

The chain links TRBV14 to TRBJ2-5, with a possible D match to TRBD1 (6 bases). V shed 0 bases and J shed 1 base, with 15 bases lying between them. The germline V gene encodes CDR1 SGHDN and CDR2 FVKESK. The CDR3 sequence is 17 residues long. The CDR3 spells CASSQETTGSLQETQYF. The CDR3 DNA sequence: TGTGCCAGCAGCCAAGAGACAACAGGGTCCCTCCAAGAGACCCAGTACTTC.

The V and J genes are TRBV12-3 or TRBV12-4 and TRBJ2-1; the D is unclear. The CDR3 consists of 14 residues. The germline V and J ends were trimmed by 3 bases and 0 bases, with 6 bases remaining between them. In nucleotides, the CDR3 is TGTGCCAGCAGTTTGCTCGCCTCCTACAATGAGCAGTTCTTC. Translation gives CASSLLASYNEQFF.

Many counts were recorded for this clonotype. The chain combines TRBV7-9 with TRBJ2-7; 8 nucleotides align to TRBD2. The ends lost 5 bases at V and 4 bases at J; junction bases unmatched: 7. Germline V gene sequence: CDR1 SEHNR, CDR2 FQNEAQ (reference sequence). The CDR3 contains 14 residues. The CDR3: CASSPGGISYEQYF. CDR3 bases: TGTGCCAGCAGCCCGGGGGGGATTTCATACGAGCAGTACTTC. The full variable domain, its missing parts supplied by reference TRBV7-9 and TRBJ2-7, is DTGVSQNPRHKITKRGQNVTFRCDPISEHNRLYWYRQTLGQGPEFLTYFQNEAQLEKSRLLSDRFSAERPKGSFSTLEIQRTEQGDSAMYLCASSPGGISYEQYFGPGTRLTVT.

The chain links TRBV28 to TRBJ2-7; 7 bases agree with TRBD1. CDR1 and CDR2 (germline): MDHEN, SYDVKM. CDR3 length equals 17 residues. With 3 bases clipped from V and 4 bases from J, the junction kept 15 bases outside the gene matches. Written as DNA, the CDR3 is TGTGCCAGCAGTTTGGAACTCCTAGACAGGGAAGTGTACGAGCAGTACTTC. It encodes CASSLELLDREVYEQYF.

The V and J genes are TRBV5-1 and TRBJ2-7, with D uncertain. CDR3 length equals 11 residues. Germline V gene lookup returns CDR1 SGHRS and CDR2 YFSETQ. V was shortened by 2 bases and J by 5 bases, with 5 bases between the two germline ends. The CDR3 sequence: CASSFDHEQYF. The DNA for the CDR3 is TGCGCCAGCAGCTTCGACCACGAGCAGTACTTC.

This clonotype has only a few counts. The chain uses TRBV10-3 and TRBJ2-1; the D call may be TRBD1 or TRBD2 (5 bases each). With 4 bases removed from V and 6 bases from J, the gap between germline ends came to 16 bases. Germline V lookup: CDR1 ENHRY, CDR2 SYGVKD. CDR3 length equals 15 residues. CDR3 nucleotides: TGTGCCATCAGTGTAGCCTCCGGGACCCCCAATGAGCAGTTCTTC. It specifies CAISVASGTPNEQFF.

This clonotype was detected a few times. The chain has TRBV27 and TRBJ1-6, with unresolved D. Deletions cut 6 bases from V and 5 bases from J, with 11 bases between. The CDR3 has 14 amino acids. Germline V lookup: CDR1 MNHEY, CDR2 SMNVEV (reference sequence). DNA of the CDR3: TGTGCCAGCAGCTCCCCGGCCAATAATTCACCCCTCCACTTT. It encodes CASSSPANNSPLHF.

The chain combines TRBV5-1 with TRBJ2-1, with 10 bases matching TRBD2. V lost 2 bases to trimming and J lost 4 bases; unmatched junction nucleotides: 3. This CDR3 has 15 residues. The germline V gene has CDR1 SGHRS and CDR2 YFSETQ. The CDR3 DNA reads as TGCGCCAGCAGCTTAGCGACTAGCGGGTACAATGAGCAGTTCTTC. Translated: CASSLATSGYNEQFF.

The chain links TRBV20-1 to TRBJ2-1; 9 bases agree with TRBD2. V shed 1 base, J shed 2 bases, and the junction held 6 bases outside the gene matches. This CDR3 has 16 residues. Germline CDR1 and CDR2: DFQATT and SNEGSKA (reference sequence). CDR3 coding DNA: TGCAGTGCTAGAGTCAAGCGGGAGGCCCCCTACAATGAGCAGTTCTTC. Amino acid sequence: CSARVKREAPYNEQFF.

This clonotype appeared a single time. The chain recombines TRBV7-3 with TRBJ2-3; possible D gene TRBD1, 5 bases. The germline V and J ends were trimmed by 2 bases and 6 bases, with 12 bases remaining between them. Germline V lookup: CDR1 SGHTA, CDR2 FQGTGA. The CDR3 covers 14 residues. The CDR3 DNA reads as TGTGCCAGCAGCTTAGGGGCAACCTTCGATACGCAGTATTTT. Its translation: CASSLGATFDTQYF.

J is TRBJ1-1 and V is TRBV5-6; no clear D gene. The CDR3 loop spans 16 amino acids. Per the germline V gene, CDR1 is SGHDT and CDR2 is YYEEEE. Trimming shortened V by 0 bases and J by 0 bases, and 12 bases separated the two germline ends. The CDR3 region is CASSLETISMNTEAFF. For the CDR3, the DNA is TGTGCCAGCAGCTTGGAAACCATTTCGATGAACACTGAAGCTTTCTTT.

This chain links TRBV5-5 with TRBJ1-1; perhaps TRBD1 as D (6 bases). Trimming removed 6 bases from V and 6 bases from J, with 9 bases in between. There are 11 residues in the CDR3. Germline lookup yields CDR1 SGHKS and CDR2 YYEKEE (reference sequence). The CDR3 DNA reads TGTGCCAGCAACCACAGGGCTGAAGCTTTCTTT. It yields the protein CASNHRAEAFF.

J is TRBJ1-6 and V is TRBV10-3, with D uncertain. The V gene's germline CDR1 is ENHRY and CDR2 SYGVKD. The CDR3 sequence is 14 residues long. V gave up 6 bases and J gave up 6 bases, with 12 bases separating them. Here the CDR3 reads CAIRGDDTNSPLHF. The DNA of the CDR3 is TGTGCCATCAGGGGAGATGATACTAATTCACCCCTCCACTTT.

This clonotype appeared once. The rearrangement uses TRBV20-1 and TRBJ1-6; D uncertain. Germline CDR1 and CDR2: DFQATT and SNEGSKA (reference sequence). The CDR3 runs to 15 residues. The V gene lost 3 bases and the J gene lost 9 bases, with 18 bases spanning the gap. The CDR3 nucleotides read TGCAGTGCTAGTTCCTCATGGTCGTATGGTTCACCCCTCCACTTT. This translates into CSASSSWSYGSPLHF.

This clonotype showed up just once. The chain couples TRBV12-3 or TRBV12-4 to TRBJ2-7; D gene ambiguous. The CDR3 consists of 13 residues. Deletions cut 0 bases from V and 8 bases from J, with 11 bases between. The CDR3: CASSLALVYKQYF. DNA of the CDR3: TGTGCCAGCAGTTTAGCGCTGGTATACAAGCAGTACTTC.

The chain links TRBV12-5 to TRBJ2-1, with D hard to call. The CDR3 covers 12 residues. CDR1 and CDR2 (germline): LGHNT, FRNRAP. Trimming pared 4 bases from V and 9 bases from J, leaving 10 bases between. In DNA, the CDR3 is TGTGCTAGTGGTTGGTCGGTTAGTGAGCAGTTCTTC. Translating it yields CASGWSVSEQFF.

V and J are TRBV2 and TRBJ1-4; D call uncertain. The CDR3 has 15 amino acids. Germline V gives CDR1 SNHLY, CDR2 FYNNEI. V was pared by 5 bases and J by 14 bases, with 24 bases between. CDR3 sequence: CASSPQAYISMGLFF. The DNA for the CDR3 is TGTGCCAGCAGTCCGCAGGCGTACATATCGATGGGGCTGTTTTTT.

V usage is TRBV6-1 and J usage is TRBJ1-5, with D possibly TRBD1 on 6 matching bases. The CDR3 length is 14 residues. The V gene lost 6 bases and the J gene lost 5 bases, with 14 bases spanning the gap. The germline CDR1 and CDR2 sequences are MNHNS and SASEGT. The CDR3, as DNA: TGTGCCAGCAGGGACAGATTGGGGGATCAGCCCCAGCATTTT. Protein sequence: CASRDRLGDQPQHF.

There are a few counts of this clonotype. The chain combines TRBV5-4 with TRBJ2-4, with 10 positions matching TRBD2. The germline V gene encodes CDR1 SGHNT and CDR2 YYREEE (reference sequence). Trimming removed 4 bases from V and 8 bases from J; junction bases left unmatched: 6. This CDR3 is 14 amino acids long. As DNA, the CDR3 is TGTGCCAGCAGCACGGGACTAGCGAACGACATTCAGTACTTC. It codes for CASSTGLANDIQYF.

In this sample, this clonotype turned up a few times. V usage is TRBV29-1 and J usage is TRBJ1-1, with D unresolved. In germline, CDR1 is SQVTM, CDR2 ANQGSEA. Trimming stripped 7 bases from V and 4 bases from J, with 16 bases between. This CDR3 contains 13 residues. The CDR3 region has the DNA TGCAGCGCTGGCGTCAGCGTAAGCACTGAAGCTTTCTTT. It encodes CSAGVSVSTEAFF.

This chain connects TRBV6-1 to TRBJ1-5, with 7 positions matching TRBD1. The CDR3 is 16 amino acids. Germline values: CDR1 MNHNS, CDR2 SASEGT. The V and J ends lost 5 bases and 0 bases, in that order; junction bases with no gene match: 7. The DNA of the CDR3 is TGTGCCAGCAGTTTTAGACAGGGAATTAGCAATCAGCCCCAGCATTTT. Translation: CASSFRQGISNQPQHF.

The chain is built from TRBV20-1 and TRBJ2-5; 8 positions match TRBD1. The J call could be wrong; TRBJ2-7 is a better fit for the DNA end. CDR1 is DFQATT and CDR2 is SNEGSKA in the germline V gene (reference sequence). This CDR3 region has 14 residues. This CDR3 reads CSAGRTGIGHEQYF. The CDR3 DNA is TGCAGTGCAGGGCGGACAGGGATCGGTCACGAGCAGTACTTC.

This clonotype has just one count. The chain combines TRBV30 with TRBJ1-2; D perhaps matches TRBD1 (6 bases). V shed 1 base and J shed 5 bases, with 8 bases lying between them. Looked up from germline, CDR1 is GTSNPN and CDR2 is SVGIG (reference sequence). The CDR3 totals 12 residues. DNA for the CDR3: TGTGCCTGGAGTGACGGGACATATGGCTACACCTTC. This gives the protein CAWSDGTYGYTF.

The table lists this clonotype with a few counts. V is TRBV3-1 and J is TRBJ2-7; 8 positions agree with TRBD2. The CDR3 is 15 residues long. The germline V gene has CDR1 LGHDT and CDR2 YNNKEL (reference sequence). V shed 1 base and J 1 base; nucleotides not matched to a gene: 3. The chain's CDR3 is CASSQGAGVSYEQYF. In DNA form, the CDR3 reads TGTGCCAGCAGCCAAGGAGCGGGAGTATCCTACGAGCAGTACTTC.

This rearrangement joins TRBV24-1 to TRBJ2-1; D gene uncertain. CDR1 is KGHDR, CDR2 SFDVKD, per germline. This CDR3 is 11 amino acids long. The V and J ends lost 6 bases and 6 bases respectively, with 5 bases between them. The CDR3 nucleotides are TGTGCCACCAGTTACGGCAATGAGCAGTTCTTC. Its translation is CATSYGNEQFF.

In this sample, this clonotype turned up a few times. This chain uses TRBV6-6 with TRBJ1-1; possible D gene TRBD1, 6 bases. The CDR3 runs 13 residues. Trimming cost V 10 bases and J 10 bases, with 22 bases left between them. In germline, CDR1 is MNHNY, CDR2 SVGAGI (reference sequence). The chain's CDR3 is CATSRGRESGAFF. CDR3 coding DNA: TGTGCCACCTCCAGGGGCAGGGAGAGCGGAGCTTTCTTT.